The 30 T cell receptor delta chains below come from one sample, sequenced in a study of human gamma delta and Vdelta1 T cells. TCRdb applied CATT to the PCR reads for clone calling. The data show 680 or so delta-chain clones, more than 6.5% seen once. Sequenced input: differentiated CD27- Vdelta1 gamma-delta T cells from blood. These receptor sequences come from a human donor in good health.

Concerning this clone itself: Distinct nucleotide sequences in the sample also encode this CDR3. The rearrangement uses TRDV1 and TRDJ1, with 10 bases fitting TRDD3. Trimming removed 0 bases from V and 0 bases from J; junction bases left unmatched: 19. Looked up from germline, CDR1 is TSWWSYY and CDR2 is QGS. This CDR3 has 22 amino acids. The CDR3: CALGELVPYPHTGGLYTDKLIF. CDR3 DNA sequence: TGTGCTCTTGGGGAACTCGTGCCCTATCCTCATACTGGGGGATTGTACACCGATAAACTCATCTTT.

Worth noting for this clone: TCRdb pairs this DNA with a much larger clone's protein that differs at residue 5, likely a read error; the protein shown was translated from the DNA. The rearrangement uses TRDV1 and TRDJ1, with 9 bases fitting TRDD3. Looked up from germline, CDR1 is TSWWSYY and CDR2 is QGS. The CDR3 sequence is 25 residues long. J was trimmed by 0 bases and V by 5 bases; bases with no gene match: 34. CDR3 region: CALGQAASFLAFLLGDLPNTDKLIF. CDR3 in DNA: TGTGCTCTTGGGCAGGCCGCATCCTTCCTCGCTTTTTTACTGGGGGACCTCCCCAACACCGATAAACTCATCTTT.

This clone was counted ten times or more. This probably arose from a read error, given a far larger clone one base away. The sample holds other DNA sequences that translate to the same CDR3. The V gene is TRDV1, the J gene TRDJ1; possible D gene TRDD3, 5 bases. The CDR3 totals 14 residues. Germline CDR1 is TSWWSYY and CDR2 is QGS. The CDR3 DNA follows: TGTGCCCTTGGGGAACTTCTCGTCCCCTTAAAACTCATCTTT. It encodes CALGELLVPLKLIF.

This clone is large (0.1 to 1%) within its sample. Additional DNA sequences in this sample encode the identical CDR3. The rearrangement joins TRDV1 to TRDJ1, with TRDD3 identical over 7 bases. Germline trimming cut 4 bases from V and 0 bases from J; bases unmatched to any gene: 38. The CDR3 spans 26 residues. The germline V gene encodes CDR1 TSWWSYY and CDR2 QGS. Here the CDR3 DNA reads TGTGCTCTTGGGGTCTTAAGCATGCCGTGGGGGGATGACTGGTGGATACGGGGTTGGGACACCGATAAACTCATCTTT. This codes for CALGVLSMPWGDDWWIRGWDTDKLIF.

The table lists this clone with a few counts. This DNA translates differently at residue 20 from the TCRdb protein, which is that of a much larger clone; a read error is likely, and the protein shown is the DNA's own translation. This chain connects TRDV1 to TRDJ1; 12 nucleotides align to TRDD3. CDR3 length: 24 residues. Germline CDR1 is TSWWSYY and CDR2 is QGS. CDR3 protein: CALGEPHRLPVLGDTSWYTNKLIF. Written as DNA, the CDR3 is TGTGCTCTTGGGGAACCCCATCGACTACCCGTACTGGGGGATACTTCATGGTACACCAATAAACTCATCTTT.

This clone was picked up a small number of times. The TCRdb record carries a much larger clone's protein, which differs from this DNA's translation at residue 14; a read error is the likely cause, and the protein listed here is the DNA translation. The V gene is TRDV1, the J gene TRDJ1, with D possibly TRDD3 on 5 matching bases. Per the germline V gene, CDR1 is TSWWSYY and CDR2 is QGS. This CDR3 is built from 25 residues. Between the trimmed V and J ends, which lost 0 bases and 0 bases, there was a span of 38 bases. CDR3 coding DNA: TGTGCTCTTGGGGAACTCGTCTTCGTCGGAGCGGCCCGTATTGGGGTATTGTACTACACCGATAAACTCATCTTT. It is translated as CALGELVFVGAARIGVLYYTDKLIF.

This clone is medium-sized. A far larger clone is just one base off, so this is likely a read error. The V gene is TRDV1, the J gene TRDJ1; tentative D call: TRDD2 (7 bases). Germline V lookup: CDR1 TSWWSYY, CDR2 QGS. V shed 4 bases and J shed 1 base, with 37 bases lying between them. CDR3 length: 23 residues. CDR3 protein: CALGVFTFLPTSIYLGATDKLIF. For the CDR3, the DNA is TGTGCTCTTGGGGTCTTTACCTTCCTTCCGACATCTATTTACTTGGGGGCCACCGATAAACTCATCTTT.

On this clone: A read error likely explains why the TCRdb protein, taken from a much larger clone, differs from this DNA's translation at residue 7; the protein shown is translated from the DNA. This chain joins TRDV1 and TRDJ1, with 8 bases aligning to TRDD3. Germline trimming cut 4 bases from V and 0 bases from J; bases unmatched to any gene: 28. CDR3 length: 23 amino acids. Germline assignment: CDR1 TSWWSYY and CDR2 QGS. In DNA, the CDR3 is TGTGCTCTTGGGGCTGCTCCCTACCCGGAACATGGGGGATTAGCAGTGTACACCGATAAACTCATCTTT. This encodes CALGAAPYPEHGGLAVYTDKLIF.

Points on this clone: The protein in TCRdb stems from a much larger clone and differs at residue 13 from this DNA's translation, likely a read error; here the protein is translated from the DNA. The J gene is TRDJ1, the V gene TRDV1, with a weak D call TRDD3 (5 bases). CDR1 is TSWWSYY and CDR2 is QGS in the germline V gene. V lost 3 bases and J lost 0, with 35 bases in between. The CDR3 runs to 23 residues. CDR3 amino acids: CALGDPRQHKKRRGGQYTDKLIF. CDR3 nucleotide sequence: TGTGCTCTTGGGGACCCTCGGCAGCACAAGAAGCGACGGGGGGGTCAGTACACCGATAAACTCATCTTT.

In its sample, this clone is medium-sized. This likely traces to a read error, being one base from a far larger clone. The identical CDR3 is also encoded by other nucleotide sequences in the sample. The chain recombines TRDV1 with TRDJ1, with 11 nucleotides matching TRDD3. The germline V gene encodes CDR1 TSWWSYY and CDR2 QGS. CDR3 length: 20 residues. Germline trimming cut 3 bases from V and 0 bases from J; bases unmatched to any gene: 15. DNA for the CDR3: TGTGCTCTTGGGGAGCTAACGACTCCGTACTGGGGGATATACACCGATAAACTCATCTTT. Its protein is CALGELTTPYWGIYTDKLIF.

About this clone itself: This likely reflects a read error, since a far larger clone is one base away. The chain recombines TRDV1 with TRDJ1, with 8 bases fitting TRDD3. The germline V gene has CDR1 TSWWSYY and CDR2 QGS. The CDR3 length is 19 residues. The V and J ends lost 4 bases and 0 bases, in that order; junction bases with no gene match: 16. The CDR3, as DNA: TGTGCTCTTGGGGGTTCTATTCCTTACTGGGGGGTAAACACCGATAAACTCATCTTT. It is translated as CALGGSIPYWGVNTDKLIF.

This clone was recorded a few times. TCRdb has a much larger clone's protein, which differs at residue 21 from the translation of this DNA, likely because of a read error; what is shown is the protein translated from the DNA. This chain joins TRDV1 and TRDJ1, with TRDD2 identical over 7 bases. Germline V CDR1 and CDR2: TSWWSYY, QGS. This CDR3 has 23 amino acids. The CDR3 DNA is TGTGCTCTTGGGGTCTTTACCTTCCTTCCGCCATCTATTTACTTGGTGGTCACCGATAAACCCATCTTT. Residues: CALGVFTFLPPSIYLVVTDKPIF.

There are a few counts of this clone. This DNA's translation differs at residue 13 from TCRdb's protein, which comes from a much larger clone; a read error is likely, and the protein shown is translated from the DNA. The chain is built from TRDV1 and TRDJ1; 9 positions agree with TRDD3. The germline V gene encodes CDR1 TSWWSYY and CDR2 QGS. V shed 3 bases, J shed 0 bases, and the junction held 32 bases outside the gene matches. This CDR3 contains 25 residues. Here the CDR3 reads CALGEAASFLAFILGDLPNTDKLIF. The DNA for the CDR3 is TGTGCTCTTGGGGAGGCCGCATCCTTCCTCGCTTTTATACTGGGGGACCTCCCCAACACCGATAAACTCATCTTT.

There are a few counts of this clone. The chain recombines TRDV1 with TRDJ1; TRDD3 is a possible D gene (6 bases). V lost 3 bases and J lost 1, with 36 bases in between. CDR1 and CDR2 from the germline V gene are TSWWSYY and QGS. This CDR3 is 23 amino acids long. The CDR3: CALGESLPLPTSIYLGVTDKLIF. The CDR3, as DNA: TGTGCTCTTGGGGAGTCCCTCCCTCTTCCGACATCTATTTACTTGGGGGTCACCGATAAACTCATCTTT.

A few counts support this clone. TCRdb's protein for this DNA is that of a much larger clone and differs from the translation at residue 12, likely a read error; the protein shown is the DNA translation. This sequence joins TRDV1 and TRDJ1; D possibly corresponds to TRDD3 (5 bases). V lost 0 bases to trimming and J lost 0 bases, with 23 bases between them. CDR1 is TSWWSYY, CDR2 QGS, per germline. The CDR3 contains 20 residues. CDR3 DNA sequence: TGTGCTCTTGGGGAACTCACGCCTCCGTACTGGTGGATATACACCGATAAACTCATCTTT. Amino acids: CALGELTPPYWWIYTDKLIF.

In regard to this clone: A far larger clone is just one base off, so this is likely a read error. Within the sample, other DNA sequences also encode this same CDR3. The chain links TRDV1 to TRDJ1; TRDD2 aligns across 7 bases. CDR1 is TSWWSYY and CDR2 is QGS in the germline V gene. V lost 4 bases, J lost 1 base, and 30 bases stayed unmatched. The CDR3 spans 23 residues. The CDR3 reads CALGVFTFLPPSIYLVVTDKLIF. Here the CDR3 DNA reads TGTGCTCTTGGGGTCTTTACCTTCCTTCCGCCATCTATTTACTTAGTGGTCACCGATAAACTCATCTTT.

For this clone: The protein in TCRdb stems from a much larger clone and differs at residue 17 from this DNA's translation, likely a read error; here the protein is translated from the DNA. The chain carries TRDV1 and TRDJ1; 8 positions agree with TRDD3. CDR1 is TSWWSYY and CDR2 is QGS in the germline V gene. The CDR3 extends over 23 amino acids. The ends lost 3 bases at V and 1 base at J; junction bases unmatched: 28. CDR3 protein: CALGDPRQHKKRLGGQSTDKLIF. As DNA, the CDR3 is TGTGCTCTTGGGGACCCTCGGCAGCACAAGAAGCGACTGGGGGGTCAGTCCACCGATAAACTCATCTTT.

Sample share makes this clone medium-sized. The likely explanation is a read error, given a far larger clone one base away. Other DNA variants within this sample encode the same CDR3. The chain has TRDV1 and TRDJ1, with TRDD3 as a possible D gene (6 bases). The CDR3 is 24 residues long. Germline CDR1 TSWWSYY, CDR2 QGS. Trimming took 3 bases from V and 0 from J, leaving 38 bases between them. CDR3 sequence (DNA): TGTGCTCTTGGGGAGTCCCTCCCTCTTCCGGGCTACAGGGGGACTTACTCTTACACCGATAAACTCATCTTT. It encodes CALGESLPLPGYRGTYSYTDKLIF.

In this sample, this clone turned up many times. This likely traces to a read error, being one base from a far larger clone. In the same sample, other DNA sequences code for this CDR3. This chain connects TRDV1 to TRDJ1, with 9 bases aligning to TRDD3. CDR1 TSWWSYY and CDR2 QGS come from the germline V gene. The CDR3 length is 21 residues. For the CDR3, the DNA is TGCGCTCTTGGGGAATCCTCCCTCCGGACGTGGGGGATATGGGACACCGATAAACTCATCTTT. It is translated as CALGESSLRTWGIWDTDKLIF.

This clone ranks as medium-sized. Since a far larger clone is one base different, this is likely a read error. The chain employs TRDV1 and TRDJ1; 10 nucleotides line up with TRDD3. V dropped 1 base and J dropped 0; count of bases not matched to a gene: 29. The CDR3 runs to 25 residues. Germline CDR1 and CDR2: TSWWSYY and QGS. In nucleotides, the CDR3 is TGTGCTCTTGGGGAACCAGTCTTCGTCGGAGCGGCCCGTACTGGGGGATTGTACTACACCGATAAACTCATCTTT. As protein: CALGEPVFVGAARTGGLYYTDKLIF.

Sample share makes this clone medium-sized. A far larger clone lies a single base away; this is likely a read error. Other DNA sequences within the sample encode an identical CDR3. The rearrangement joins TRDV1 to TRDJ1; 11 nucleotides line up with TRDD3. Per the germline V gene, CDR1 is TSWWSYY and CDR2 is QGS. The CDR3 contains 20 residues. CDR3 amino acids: CALGELTTPYWGIYTDKLIF. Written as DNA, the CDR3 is TGTGCTCTTGGGGAACTAACGACTCCGTACTGGGGGATATACACTGATAAACTCATCTTT.

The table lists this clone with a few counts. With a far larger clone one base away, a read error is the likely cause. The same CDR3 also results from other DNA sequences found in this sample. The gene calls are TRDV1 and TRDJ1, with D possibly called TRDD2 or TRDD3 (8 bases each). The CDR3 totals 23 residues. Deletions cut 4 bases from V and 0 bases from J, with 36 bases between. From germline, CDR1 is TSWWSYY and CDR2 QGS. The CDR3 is CALGAASYPEHGGLAVYTDKLIF. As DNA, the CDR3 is TGTGCTCTTGGGGCTGCTTCCTACCCGGAACATGGGGGATTGGCAGTGTACACCGATAAACTCATCTTT.

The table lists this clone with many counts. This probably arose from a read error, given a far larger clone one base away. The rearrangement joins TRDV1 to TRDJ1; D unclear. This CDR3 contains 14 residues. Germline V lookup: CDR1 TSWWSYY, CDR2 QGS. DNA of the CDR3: TGTGCTCTTGGGGAACTTCTCGTCCCCTTAAAACCCATCTTT. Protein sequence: CALGELLVPLKPIF.

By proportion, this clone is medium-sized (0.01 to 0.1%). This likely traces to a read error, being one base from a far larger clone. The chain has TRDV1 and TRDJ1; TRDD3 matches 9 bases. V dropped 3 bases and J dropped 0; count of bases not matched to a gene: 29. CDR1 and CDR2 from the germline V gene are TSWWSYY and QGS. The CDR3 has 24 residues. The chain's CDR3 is CALGESPPLPGYWGTYSYTDKLIF. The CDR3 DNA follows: TGTGCTCTTGGGGAGTCCCCCCCTCTTCCGGGCTACTGGGGGACTTACTCTTACACCGATAAACTCATCTTT.

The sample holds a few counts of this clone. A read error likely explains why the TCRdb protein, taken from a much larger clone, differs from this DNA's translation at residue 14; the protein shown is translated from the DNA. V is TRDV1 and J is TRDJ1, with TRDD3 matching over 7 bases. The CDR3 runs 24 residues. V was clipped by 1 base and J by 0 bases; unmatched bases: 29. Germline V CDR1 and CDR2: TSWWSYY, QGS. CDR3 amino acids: CALGEPHRLPVLGNTSWYTDKLIF. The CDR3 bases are TGTGCTCTTGGGGAACCCCATCGACTACCCGTACTGGGGAATACTTCATGGTACACCGATAAACTCATCTTT.

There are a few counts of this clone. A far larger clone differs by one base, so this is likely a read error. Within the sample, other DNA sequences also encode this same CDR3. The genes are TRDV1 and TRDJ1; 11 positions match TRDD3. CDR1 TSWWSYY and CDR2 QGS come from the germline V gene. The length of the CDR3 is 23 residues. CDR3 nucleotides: TGTGCTCTTGGGGACGCGGGTCATCCTACCGTTGGGGGATACGCCGTTGTGACCGACAAACTCATCTTT. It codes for CALGDAGHPTVGGYAVVTDKLIF.

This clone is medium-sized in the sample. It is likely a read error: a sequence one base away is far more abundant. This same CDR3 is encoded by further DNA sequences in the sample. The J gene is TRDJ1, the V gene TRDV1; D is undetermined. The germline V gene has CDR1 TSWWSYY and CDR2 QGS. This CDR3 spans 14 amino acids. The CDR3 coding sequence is TGTGCTCTTGGGGAACTTCTCGTCCCCTTAAAACTCATCTTC. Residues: CALGELLVPLKLIF.

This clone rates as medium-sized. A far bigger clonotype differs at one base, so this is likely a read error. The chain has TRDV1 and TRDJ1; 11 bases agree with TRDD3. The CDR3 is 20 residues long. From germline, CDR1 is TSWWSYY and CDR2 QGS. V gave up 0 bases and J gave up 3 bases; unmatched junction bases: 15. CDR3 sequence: CALGELTTPYWGIYADKLIF. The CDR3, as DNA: TGTGCTCTTGGGGAACTAACGACTCCGTACTGGGGGATATACGCCGATAAACTCATCTTT.

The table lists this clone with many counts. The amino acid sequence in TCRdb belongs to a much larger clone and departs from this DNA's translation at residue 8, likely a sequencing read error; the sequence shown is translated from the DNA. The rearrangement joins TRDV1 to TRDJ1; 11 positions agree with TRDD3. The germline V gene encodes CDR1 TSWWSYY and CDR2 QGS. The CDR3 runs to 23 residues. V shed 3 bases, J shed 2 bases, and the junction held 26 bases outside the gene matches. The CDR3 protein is CALGDAGRPTVGGYAVVTDKLIF. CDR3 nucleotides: TGTGCTCTTGGGGACGCGGGTCGTCCTACCGTTGGGGGATACGCCGTTGTGACCGATAAACTCATCTTT.

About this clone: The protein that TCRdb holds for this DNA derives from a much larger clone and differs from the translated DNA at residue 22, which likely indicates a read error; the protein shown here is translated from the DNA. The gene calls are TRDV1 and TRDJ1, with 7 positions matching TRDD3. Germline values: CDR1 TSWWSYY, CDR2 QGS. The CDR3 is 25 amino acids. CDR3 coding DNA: TGTGCTCTTGGGGAACTCGTCTTCGTCGGAGCGGCCCGTACTGGGGTATTGTACTACACCGATAGACTCATCTTT. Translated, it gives CALGELVFVGAARTGVLYYTDRLIF.